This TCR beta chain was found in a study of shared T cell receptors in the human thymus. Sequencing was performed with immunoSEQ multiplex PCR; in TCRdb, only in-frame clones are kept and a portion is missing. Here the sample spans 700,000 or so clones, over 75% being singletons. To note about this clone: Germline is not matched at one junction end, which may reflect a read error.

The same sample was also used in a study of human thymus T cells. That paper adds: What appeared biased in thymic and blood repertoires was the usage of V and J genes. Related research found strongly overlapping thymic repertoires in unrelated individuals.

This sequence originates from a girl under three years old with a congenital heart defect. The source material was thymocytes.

CDR3 residues: CASSFGHPGGELFF. The CDR3, as DNA: TGTGCTAGCAGCTTTGGACATCCTGGCGGGGAGCTGTTTTTT. The rearrangement links TRBV7-7 to TRBJ2-2, with D perhaps TRBD1 (5 bases). Germline V gives CDR1 SSHAT, CDR2 FNYEAQ (reference sequence). The CDR3 is 14 residues long.